The clone carrying this TCR beta chain appeared a few times. Antigen unknown. This sample stems from a study of shared clonotypes between healthy human individuals. Whole-study findings and limits: Only a few donors were included, so the genetic and exposure-history diversity represented was limited. Naive subsets typically showed greater estimated richness than memory subsets.

Original methodology: ImmunoSEQ gave junction-only sequences without quality scores, so filtering differed. The protocol was immunoSEQ multiplex PCR, while the TCRdb copy is restricted to in-frame clones and leaves out a portion. The DNA was the basis for D and trimming; V, J and clone size are from that table. The profile shows some 650,000 clones, more than 95% of them singletons. CD45RA+ naive and CD45RA-negative memory subsets were separated from CD4+ cells. Sequences were obtained from naive CD4+ T cells sorted from blood. Subset noted: CD45RA+ positively selected. The receptor comes from a woman under 40 in good health.

The CDR3 reads CASSPQAGNRNTIYF. CDR3 nucleotides: TGTGCCAGCTCACCGCAGGCAGGGAATCGCAACACCATATATTTT. The V gene is TRBV18, the J gene TRBJ1-3; tentatively, D is TRBD1 (5 bases). V was trimmed by 3 bases and J by 7 bases, leaving 16 bases between them. The CDR3 length is 15 residues. Per the germline V gene, CDR1 is KGHSH and CDR2 is LQKENI.